This T cell receptor (beta chain) was observed in a study of blood T cells in healthy people across ages. Notes on the study in general: The long-lived group displayed more naive CD4+ cells, plus higher diversity, than the aged donors did.

Points on this clonotype: Antigen: not known.

Next came a second PCR, run for roughly 6 to 11 cycles, which used a sample-barcoded 5' primer along with a J-beta primer mix. TCRdb used MiXCR to reprocess the 5' RACE reads, holding one entry per CDR3 protein. The data contain fewer than 750,000 distinct CDR3 sequences, around 50% of them singletons. Trimming cost V 6 bases and J 15 bases; bases outside gene matches: 8. The CDR3 extends over 12 amino acids. The chain carries TRBV12-3 or TRBV12-4 and TRBJ2-4; TRBD2 agrees at 10 bases. This clonotype was sampled from an older man in good health. What was sequenced was blood. For the CDR3, the DNA is TGTGCCAGCAGCCCCTTAGCGGGGGGCCTGTACTTC. Translation gives CASSPLAGGLYF.